This T cell receptor (beta chain) was sequenced for a study of blood T cells in healthy people across ages (dated by TCRdb to 2014 to 2015). Background on the whole study: Template switching captured roughly one uniquely barcoded TCR beta cDNA molecule per two T cells in model experiments. Using deep sequencing normalized with unique cDNA molecular identifiers, the study measured how TCR beta repertoire diversity changes with age. Four age groups were formed from the donors: young (average about 16 years), middle-aged (around 39), aged (approximately 60) and long-lived (82). To avoid experimental bias, donors of different ages were randomly spread across the sequencing lanes. Using the same blood draw, the study looked at two additional independent replicas of 1 million unique cDNA reads for two donors, one aged 18 to 30 and the other aged 80 or older. Broader findings and caveats from the paper: Estimates of total diversity based on one million sequenced T cells were considered lower bounds and underestimates. Compared with the aged group, the long-lived group had more naive CD4+ T cells, fewer expanded clones and increased TCR diversity, a pattern suggesting age selection. Observed TCR beta diversity correlated strongly with the percentage of naive T cells measured by flow cytometry. Because profiling used bulk unsorted PBMCs, naive and antigen-experienced compartments could not be compared conclusively. As age increased, observed TCR beta diversity per million T cells dropped in a roughly linear way, and a significant reduction was already evident by age 40. Because donor CMV infection status was unknown, age-related changes in expanded clonotypes were potentially confounded.

The germline V gene gives CDR1 as SGHDN and CDR2 as FVKESK. Including the terminal cysteine and phenylalanine, the CDR3 comprises 15 residues. The kept DNA is CDR3 alone, 45 bases in frame from the first base. Points on this clonotype: No cognate antigen has been identified for it. A read error may produce the germline difference seen at one junction end.

Systemically healthy Caucasian individuals from Russia, some 36 in total and aged about 6 to 100 years, were included as donors. Each donor gave about 9.7 milliliters of peripheral blood, drawn into EDTA-treated Vacutainer tubes. Ficoll-Paque density-gradient centrifugation was used to isolate PBMCs, with at least 6.5 million per sample. Total RNA, at least 6 micrograms per sample, was extracted from PBMCs with Trizol reagent. The percentages of naive CD45RAhigh/CD27high T cells were determined by flow cytometry on a PBMC aliquot from every donor. The library relied on 5' RACE. Data came from an Illumina HiSeq 2500. A second roughly 7 to 12 cycle PCR used a sample-barcoded 5' primer and a J-beta primer mix. A template-switch 5' adaptor carrying 12 random nucleotides introduced a unique molecular identifier onto each TCR beta cDNA molecule. At least 3 million CDR3-containing paired-end reads were obtained from each sample. The Mint cDNA synthesis kit, primed by a TRBC-specific oligonucleotide, was used to synthesize first-strand cDNA from all RNA. Following uracil-DNA glycosylase treatment, a first 18-cycle PCR with universal primers M1SS and BC2_uni_R was performed on all cDNA. On the study's bioinformatics: For normalization, 1 million high-quality reads, each with a distinct molecular identifier, were randomly selected from each sample. Instead of being binned into consensus sequences, reads that shared molecular identifiers were thrown out. MiTCR, with a Q25 quality threshold and the strictest error-elimination algorithm, was used for CDR3 identification, clonotype clustering and error correction. A nonparametric unseen species model using Euler transformation provided a lower-bound estimate of total TCR beta diversity. TCRdb reworked the public reads: Q25 trimming with fastp, MiXCR clone assembly, productive beta chains retained. One record per CDR3 amino acid sequence lists the most common genes and DNA. Here the V and J calls rest on TCRdb's processing, not on the authors' analysis. The sample contains around 900,000 distinct CDR3 sequences, less than 35% of them found a single time. The top ten hold roughly a sixth of the sample.

The V and J segments used are TRBV14 and TRBJ2-1, with 7 bases in between that match TRBD1. This TCR came from a woman over 75 in good health. Sequencing used blood. The CDR3 region reads CASSQHRGPLNELFF. The DNA reads TGTGCCAGCAGCCAACACAGGGGACCCCTCAATGAGCTGTTCTTC.